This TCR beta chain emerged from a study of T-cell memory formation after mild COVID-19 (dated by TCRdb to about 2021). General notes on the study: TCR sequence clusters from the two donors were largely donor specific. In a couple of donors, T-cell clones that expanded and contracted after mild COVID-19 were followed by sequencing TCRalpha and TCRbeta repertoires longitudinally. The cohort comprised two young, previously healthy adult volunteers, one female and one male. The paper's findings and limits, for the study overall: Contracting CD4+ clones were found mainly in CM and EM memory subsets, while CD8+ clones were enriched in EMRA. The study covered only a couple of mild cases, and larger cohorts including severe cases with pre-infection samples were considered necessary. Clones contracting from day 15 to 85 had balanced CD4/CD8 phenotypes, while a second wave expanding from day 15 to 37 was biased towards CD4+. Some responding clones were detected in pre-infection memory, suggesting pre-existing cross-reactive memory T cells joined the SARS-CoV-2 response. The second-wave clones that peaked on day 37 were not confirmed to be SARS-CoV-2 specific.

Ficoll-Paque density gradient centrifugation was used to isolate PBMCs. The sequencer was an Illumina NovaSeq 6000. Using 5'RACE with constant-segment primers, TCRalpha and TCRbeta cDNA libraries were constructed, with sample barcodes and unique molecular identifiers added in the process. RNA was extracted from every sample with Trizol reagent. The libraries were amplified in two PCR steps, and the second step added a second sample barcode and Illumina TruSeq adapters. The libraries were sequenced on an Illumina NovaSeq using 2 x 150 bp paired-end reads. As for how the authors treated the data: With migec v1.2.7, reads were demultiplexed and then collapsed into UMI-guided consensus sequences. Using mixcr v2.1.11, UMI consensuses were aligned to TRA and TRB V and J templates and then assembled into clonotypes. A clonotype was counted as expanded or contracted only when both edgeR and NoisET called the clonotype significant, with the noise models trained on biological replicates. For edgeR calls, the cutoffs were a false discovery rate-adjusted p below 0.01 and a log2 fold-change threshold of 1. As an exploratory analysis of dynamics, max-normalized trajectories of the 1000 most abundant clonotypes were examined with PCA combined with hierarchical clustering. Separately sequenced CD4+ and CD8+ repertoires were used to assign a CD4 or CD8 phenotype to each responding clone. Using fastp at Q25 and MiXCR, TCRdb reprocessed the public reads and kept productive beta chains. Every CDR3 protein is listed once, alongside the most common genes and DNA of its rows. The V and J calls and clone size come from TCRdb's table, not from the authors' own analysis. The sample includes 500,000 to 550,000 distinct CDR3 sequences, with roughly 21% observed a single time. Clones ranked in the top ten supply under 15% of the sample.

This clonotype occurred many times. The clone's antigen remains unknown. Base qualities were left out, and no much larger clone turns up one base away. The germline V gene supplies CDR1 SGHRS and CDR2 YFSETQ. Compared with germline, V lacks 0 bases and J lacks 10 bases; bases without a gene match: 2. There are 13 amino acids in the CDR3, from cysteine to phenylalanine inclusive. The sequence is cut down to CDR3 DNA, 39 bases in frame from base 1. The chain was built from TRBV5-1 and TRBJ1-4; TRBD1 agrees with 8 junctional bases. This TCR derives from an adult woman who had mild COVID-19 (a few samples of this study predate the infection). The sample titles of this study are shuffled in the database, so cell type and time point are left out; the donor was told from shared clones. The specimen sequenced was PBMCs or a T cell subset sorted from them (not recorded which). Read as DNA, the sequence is TGCGCCAGCAGCTTGGGCGACAGGGGAAAACTGTTTTTT. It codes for CASSLGDRGKLFF.